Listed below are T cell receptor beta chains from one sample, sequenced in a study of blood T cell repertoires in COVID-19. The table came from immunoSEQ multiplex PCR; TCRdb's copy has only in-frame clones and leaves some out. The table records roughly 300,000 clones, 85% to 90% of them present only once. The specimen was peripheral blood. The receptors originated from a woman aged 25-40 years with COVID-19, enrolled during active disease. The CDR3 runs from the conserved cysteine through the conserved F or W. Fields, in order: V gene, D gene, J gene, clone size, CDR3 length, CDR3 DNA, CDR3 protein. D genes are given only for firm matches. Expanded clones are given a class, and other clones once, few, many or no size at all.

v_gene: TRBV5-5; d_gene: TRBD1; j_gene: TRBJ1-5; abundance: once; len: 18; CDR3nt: TGTGCCAGCAGCCTATCCGACAGGGTTACTCTTCGGGGTCAGCCCCAGCATTTT; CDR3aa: CASSLSDRVTLRGQPQHF
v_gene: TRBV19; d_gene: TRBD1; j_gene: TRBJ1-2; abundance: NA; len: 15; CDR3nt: TGTGCCAGTAGTTTCTACGACAGGGCTCCGGGAGGCTACACCTTC; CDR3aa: CASSFYDRAPGGYTF
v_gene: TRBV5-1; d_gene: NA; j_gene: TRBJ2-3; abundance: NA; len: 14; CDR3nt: TGCGCCAGCAGCCGAATGGGCAGCACAGATACGCAGTATTTT; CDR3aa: CASSRMGSTDTQYF
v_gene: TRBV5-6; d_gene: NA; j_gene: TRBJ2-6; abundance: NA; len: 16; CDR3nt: TGTGCCAGCAGCTTGGCCCTGCGCTCTGGGGCCAACGTCCTGACTTTC; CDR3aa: CASSLALRSGANVLTF
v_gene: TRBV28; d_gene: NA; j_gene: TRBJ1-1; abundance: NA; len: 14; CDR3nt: TGTGCCAGCAGTTTAGACTCCCAAGGCCCTGAAGCTTTCTTT; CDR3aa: CASSLDSQGPEAFF
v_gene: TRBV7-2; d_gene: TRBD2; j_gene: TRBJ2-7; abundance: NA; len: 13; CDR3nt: TGTGCCAGCAGCTTAGGTCCGGGACTAGAGACGTACTTC; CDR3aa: CASSLGPGLETYF
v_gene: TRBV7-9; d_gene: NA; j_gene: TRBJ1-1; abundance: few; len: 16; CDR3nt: TGTGCCAGCAGCTTAGAGTTCCGTGTGGGCAACACTGAAGCTTTCTTT; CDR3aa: CASSLEFRVGNTEAFF
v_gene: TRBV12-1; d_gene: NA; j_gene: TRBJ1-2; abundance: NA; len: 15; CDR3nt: TGTGCCAGCAGCCGACGACAGGCATTGGATTATGGCTACACCTTC; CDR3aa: CASSRRQALDYGYTF
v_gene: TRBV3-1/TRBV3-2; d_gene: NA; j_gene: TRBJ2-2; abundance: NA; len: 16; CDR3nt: TGTGCCAGCAGCCCAAGGGATGGGGGCCGGGACGGGGAGCTGTTTTTT; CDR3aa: CASSPRDGGRDGELFF
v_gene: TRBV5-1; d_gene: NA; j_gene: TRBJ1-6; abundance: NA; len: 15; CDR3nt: TGCGCCAGCAGCTTACTCCCGGGTTCTGATTCACCCCTCCACTTT; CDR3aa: CASSLLPGSDSPLHF
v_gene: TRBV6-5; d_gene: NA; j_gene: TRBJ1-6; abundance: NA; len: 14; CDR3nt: TGTGCCAGCAGTTATGCCGGGAGGGGATCACCCCTCCACTTT; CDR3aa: CASSYAGRGSPLHF